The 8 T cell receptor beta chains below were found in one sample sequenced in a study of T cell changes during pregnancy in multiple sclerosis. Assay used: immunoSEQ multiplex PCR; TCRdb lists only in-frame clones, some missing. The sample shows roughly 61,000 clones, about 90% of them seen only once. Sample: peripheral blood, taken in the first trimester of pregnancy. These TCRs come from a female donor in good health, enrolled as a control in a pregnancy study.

CDR3 amino acids: CASSEKGGAGETQYF. The CDR3 nucleotides read TGTGCCAGCAGTGAAAAAGGGGGCGCCGGGGAGACCCAGTACTTC. V and J are TRBV6-4 and TRBJ2-5; 7 bases fit TRBD1. CDR1 MRHNA and CDR2 SNTAGT come from the germline V gene. V gave up 3 bases and J gave up 5 bases; unmatched junction bases: 9. The CDR3 loop spans 15 amino acids.

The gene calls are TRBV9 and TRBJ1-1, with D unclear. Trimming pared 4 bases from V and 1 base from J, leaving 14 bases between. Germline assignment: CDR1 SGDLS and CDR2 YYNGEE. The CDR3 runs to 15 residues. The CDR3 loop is CASSPRSPPNTEAFF. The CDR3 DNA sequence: TGTGCCAGCAGCCCCCGGAGTCCACCGAACACTGAAGCTTTCTTT.

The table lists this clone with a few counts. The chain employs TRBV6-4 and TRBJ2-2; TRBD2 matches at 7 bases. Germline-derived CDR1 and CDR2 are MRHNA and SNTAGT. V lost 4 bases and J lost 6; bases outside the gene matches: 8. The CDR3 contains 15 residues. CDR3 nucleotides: TGTGCCAGCAGTGCGGGAAGCGGGGTCCCCGGGGAGCTGTTTTTT. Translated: CASSAGSGVPGELFF.

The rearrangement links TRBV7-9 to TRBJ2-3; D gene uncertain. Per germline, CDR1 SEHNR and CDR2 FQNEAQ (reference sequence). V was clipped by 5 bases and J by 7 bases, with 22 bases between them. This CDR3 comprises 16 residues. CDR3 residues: CASSLTTGLYLYTQYF. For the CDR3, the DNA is TGTGCCAGCAGCCTCACGACGGGTCTCTACCTCTATACGCAGTATTTT.

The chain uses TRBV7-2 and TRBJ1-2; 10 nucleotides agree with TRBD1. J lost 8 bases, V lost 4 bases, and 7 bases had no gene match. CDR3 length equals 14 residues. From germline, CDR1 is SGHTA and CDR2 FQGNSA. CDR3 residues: CASSSRDRGRGYTF. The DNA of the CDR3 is TGTGCCAGCAGCTCCCGAGACAGGGGGCGAGGCTACACCTTC. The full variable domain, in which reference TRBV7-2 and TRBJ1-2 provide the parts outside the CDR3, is GAGVSQSPSNKVTEKGKDVELRCDPISGHTALYWYRQSLGQGLEFLIYFQGNSAPDKSGLPSDRFSAERTGGSVSTLTIQRTQQEDSAVYLCASSSRDRGRGYTFGSGTRLTVV.

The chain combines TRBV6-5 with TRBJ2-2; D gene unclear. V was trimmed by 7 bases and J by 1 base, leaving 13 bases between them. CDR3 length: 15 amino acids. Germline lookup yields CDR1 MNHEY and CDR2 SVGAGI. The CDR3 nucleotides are TGTGCCAGCACTTTGCGTGGCGGGAACACCGGGGAGCTGTTTTTT. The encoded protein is CASTLRGGNTGELFF.

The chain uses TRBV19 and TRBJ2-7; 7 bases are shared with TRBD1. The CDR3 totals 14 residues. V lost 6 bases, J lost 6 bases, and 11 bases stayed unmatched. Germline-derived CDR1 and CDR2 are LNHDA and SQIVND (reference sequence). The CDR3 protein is CASSPMGTVIEQYF. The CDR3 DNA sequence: TGTGCCAGTAGCCCCATGGGGACAGTGATCGAGCAGTACTTC.

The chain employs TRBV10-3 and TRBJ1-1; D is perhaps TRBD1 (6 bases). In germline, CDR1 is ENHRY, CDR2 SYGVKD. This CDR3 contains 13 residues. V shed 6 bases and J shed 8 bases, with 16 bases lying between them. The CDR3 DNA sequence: TGTGCCATCAGCATGGACAGTCCTTCGGAAGCTTTCTTT. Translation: CAISMDSPSEAFF.